This T cell receptor (beta chain) was observed in a study of shared clonotypes between healthy human individuals. Study-level information: The donors, two women and three men, were aged 18 to 49. Overall study results and limits: Investigators collected only blood, and repertoires in tissues likely differ.

PCR replicates performed on unsorted PBMC used around 310 ng DNA, approximately 30,000 T cell genomes. Generated by immunoSEQ multiplex PCR, the TCRdb table keeps only in-frame clones and is missing some. The profile shows some 470,000 clones, about three quarters of them singletons. From germline, CDR1 is LNHDA and CDR2 SQIVND (reference sequence). V dropped 5 bases and J dropped 5 bases, with 10 bases sitting between them. This CDR3 has 13 residues. In regard to this clone: No antigen is known for it.

The TCR was taken from a woman aged 35 to 49 in good health. Some clones in this sample may be carry-over from other donors' samples. The genes are TRBV19 and TRBJ1-5; D is perhaps TRBD1 (5 bases). The sequencing sample was made of PBMCs. CDR3 in amino acids: CASSASRDQPQHF. The CDR3 DNA follows: TGTGCCAGTAGTGCAAGCAGGGATCAGCCCCAGCATTTT.